Listed below are T cell receptor beta chains from one sample, sequenced in a study of neurological immune-mediated disorders. TCRdb ran MiXCR on the 5' RACE reads and lists one entry per CDR3 protein. This table holds tens of thousands of distinct CDR3 sequences, 15% to 20% found once. The material sequenced was PBMCs. The receptor source for this set is a middle-aged woman in good health. The CDR3 runs from the conserved cysteine through the conserved F or W. D genes are given only for firm matches. Sizes are listed as once, few, many or a size class.

many	17	.	TRBV5-6	TRBJ2-2	CASSDERRDYDHGELFF	TGTGCCAGCAGCGATGAGCGCAGGGATTATGATCACGGGGAGCTGTTTTTT
many	11	.	TRBV20-1	TRBJ1-1	CSARKAVEAFF	TGCAGTGCTAGAAAGGCTGTTGAAGCTTTCTTT
few	13	.	TRBV6-2/TRBV6-3	TRBJ2-6	CASRDSGANILTF	TGTGCCAGCAGGGACTCTGGGGCCAACATCCTGACTTTC
many	14	TRBD2	TRBV5-6	TRBJ2-1	CASSTREGVGEQFF	TGTGCCAGCAGCACCCGGGAGGGGGTAGGGGAGCAGTTCTTC
many	13	TRBD1	TRBV10-3	TRBJ1-2	CAISVDRGGGYTF	TGTGCCATCAGTGTTGACAGGGGAGGCGGCTACACCTTC
many	13	.	TRBV12-3/TRBV12-4	TRBJ2-1	CASSPRGLDEQFF	TGTGCCAGCAGTCCCCGGGGACTCGATGAGCAGTTCTTC
many	15	.	TRBV5-5	TRBJ1-1	CASNYAGVTGTEAFF	TGTGCCAGCAATTACGCGGGAGTTACCGGCACTGAAGCTTTCTTT
many	17	.	TRBV28	TRBJ1-2	CASRNSGQLTSNYGYTF	TGTGCCAGCAGGAACTCCGGACAGCTTACATCTAACTATGGCTACACCTTC
many	15	TRBD1	TRBV7-2	TRBJ2-7	CASSPLGQGLVEPYF	TGTGCCAGCAGCCCTCTAGGACAGGGGCTTGTAGAGCCGTACTTC
few	12	.	TRBV6-2/TRBV6-3	TRBJ2-1	CASSYTVREQFF	TGTGCCAGCAGTTACACGGTTCGGGAGCAGTTCTTC
many	18	.	TRBV7-2	TRBJ2-7	CASSQPLPRTGGSYEQYF	TGTGCCAGCAGCCAACCCCTACCCCGTACAGGAGGGTCCTACGAGCAGTACTTC